This T cell receptor beta chain was identified during a study of T cell responses to AZD1222 COVID-19 vaccine. CDR3 length equals 16 residues. Germline loops: CDR1 SGHDN, CDR2 FVKESK. V shed 4 bases, J shed 5 bases, and the junction held 10 bases outside the gene matches. Generated by immunoSEQ multiplex PCR, the TCRdb table keeps only in-frame clones and is missing some. The sample lists more than 60,000 clones, about 80% seen once, with roughly 1.3% in the top ten. The chain combines TRBV14 with TRBJ2-7; 11 nucleotides match TRBD1. This receptor was taken from an adult who received the AZD1222 COVID-19 vaccine. The source material was peripheral blood, sampled 28 days after the second AZD1222 dose. CDR3 residues: CASSRAGTGGINEQYF. The CDR3 DNA reads as TGTGCCAGCAGCCGAGCCGGGACAGGGGGAATAAACGAGCAGTACTTC. The whole variable domain, remainder taken from reference TRBV14 and TRBJ2-7, is EAGVTQFPSHSVIEKGQTVTLRCDPISGHDNLYWYRRVMGKEIKFLLHFVKESKQDESGMPNNRFLAERTGGTYSTLKVQPAELEDSGVYFCASSRAGTGGINEQYFGPGTRLTVT.